The 19 T cell receptor beta chains presented below share a single source sample, sequenced in a study of blood T cell repertoires in COVID-19. TCRdb's copy holds only in-frame clones and misses some; the assay was immunoSEQ multiplex PCR. The repertoire has 200,000 to 300,000 clones, around 85% of them found once; the top ten carry 4% to 6%. Source material: peripheral blood. The receptors originated from a man aged 50 to 59 with COVID-19, enrolled during active disease.

The table lists this clone with a few counts. This sequence joins TRBV30 and TRBJ1-6; 8 nucleotides agree with TRBD1. Germline CDR1 and CDR2: GTSNPN and SVGIG (reference sequence). The CDR3 extends over 15 amino acids. J gave up 0 bases and V 7 bases, and 5 bases lay outside the gene matches. The CDR3, as DNA: TGTGCCTACCGGACAGGGAGCTCCTATAATTCACCCCTCCACTTT. Residues: CAYRTGSSYNSPLHF.

In its sample, this clone was seen once. This chain links TRBV19 with TRBJ1-5; 11 bases map to TRBD1. V was pared by 5 bases and J by 4 bases, with 13 bases of the junction left unmatched. The CDR3 loop spans 18 amino acids. In germline, CDR1 is LNHDA, CDR2 SQIVND (reference sequence). CDR3 in DNA: TGTGCCAGTAGTGCGCAGGTGCCCGGGACAGGGGGGAATCAGCCCCAGCATTTT. This gives the protein CASSAQVPGTGGNQPQHF. The full variable domain, completed using reference TRBV19 and TRBJ1-5, is DGGITQSPKYLFRKEGQNVTLSCEQNLNHDAMYWYRQDPGQGLRLIYYSQIVNDFQKGDIAEGYSVSREKKESFPLTVTSAQKNPTAFYLCASSAQVPGTGGNQPQHFGDGTRLSIL.

In this sample, this clone turned up once. The genes are TRBV19 and TRBJ2-2, with D perhaps matching TRBD1 (6 bases). CDR1 is LNHDA and CDR2 is SQIVND in the germline V gene (reference sequence). V was trimmed by 4 bases and J by 0 bases, leaving 9 bases between them. The CDR3 spans 15 residues. The CDR3 loop is CASSTRQANTGELFF. The CDR3 nucleotides are TGTGCCAGTAGTACTCGACAGGCGAACACCGGGGAGCTGTTTTTT. The full variable domain, with the rest looked up from reference TRBV19 and TRBJ2-2, is DGGITQSPKYLFRKEGQNVTLSCEQNLNHDAMYWYRQDPGQGLRLIYYSQIVNDFQKGDIAEGYSVSREKKESFPLTVTSAQKNPTAFYLCASSTRQANTGELFFGEGSRLTVL.

J is TRBJ1-3 and V is TRBV7-2; D might be TRBD1 (5 bases). V lost 4 bases to trimming and J lost 4 bases, with 14 bases between them. From germline, CDR1 is SGHTA and CDR2 FQGNSA. The CDR3 covers 15 residues. The CDR3 DNA reads as TGTGCCAGCAGCTCCCGGGCAGGGCCCGGAAACACCATATATTTT. Encoded protein: CASSSRAGPGNTIYF.

The chain links TRBV6-2 or TRBV6-3 to TRBJ2-5; 9 nucleotides align to TRBD2. The CDR3 is 17 residues long. V lost 2 bases, J lost 1 base, and 8 bases stayed unmatched. Germline V gene lookup returns CDR1 MNHEY and CDR2 SVGEGT. The CDR3 sequence is CASSYTPSGETQETQYF. The CDR3 region has the DNA TGTGCCAGCAGTTACACCCCTAGCGGGGAGACCCAAGAGACCCAGTACTTC.

In its sample, this clone was seen a few times. V usage is TRBV7-9 and J usage is TRBJ2-7, with 8 nucleotides matching TRBD2. Per the germline V gene, CDR1 is SEHNR and CDR2 is FQNEAQ (reference sequence). V was pared by 5 bases and J by 4 bases, with 7 bases of the junction left unmatched. CDR3 size: 14 residues. CDR3 sequence reads: CASSAGGSTYEQYF. The CDR3 DNA sequence: TGTGCCAGCAGCGCGGGGGGAAGTACATACGAGCAGTACTTC.

The gene calls are TRBV30 and TRBJ1-2; 9 nucleotides match TRBD1. From germline, CDR1 is GTSNPN and CDR2 SVGIG (reference sequence). The J segment lost 6 bases and the V segment lost 4 bases, leaving 6 bases of the junction unmatched. The CDR3 runs 13 residues. The CDR3 sequence: CAWKGTGKNGYTF. The CDR3 DNA reads as TGTGCCTGGAAGGGGACAGGGAAGAATGGCTACACCTTC.

The chain recombines TRBV6-5 with TRBJ2-7; 7 bases are a match to TRBD1. The CDR3 extends over 13 amino acids. From germline, CDR1 is MNHEY and CDR2 SVGAGI. Germline trimming cut 7 bases from V and 0 bases from J; bases unmatched to any gene: 3. The CDR3 reads CASTDRVSYEQYF. The CDR3, as DNA: TGTGCCAGCACCGACAGGGTCTCCTACGAGCAGTACTTC.

The rearrangement joins TRBV29-1 to TRBJ2-7; 12 nucleotides align to TRBD1. Germline loops: CDR1 SQVTM, CDR2 ANQGSEA. V was pared by 0 bases and J by 6 bases, with 15 bases of the junction left unmatched. The CDR3 covers 18 residues. The CDR3 nucleotides are TGCAGCGTTGAAGATTGGCCTGCCGGGACAGGGGGCCGGGGCGAGCAGTACTTC. Its protein is CSVEDWPAGTGGRGEQYF.

This clone was seen a handful of times. V and J are TRBV7-9 and TRBJ1-6, with TRBD1 matching over 8 bases. Germline V gene data show CDR1 as SEHNR and CDR2 as FQNEAQ (reference sequence). The CDR3 runs 15 residues. Losses at the gene ends were 2 bases for V and 6 bases for J; bases not matched to a gene: 3. In nucleotides, the CDR3 is TGTGCCAGCAGCTTACGGCAGGGGGCTAATTCACCCCTCCACTTT. It specifies CASSLRQGANSPLHF.

The V call is TRBV6-1, the J call TRBJ2-5; TRBD1 is a possible D gene (6 bases). V shed 3 bases and J shed 8 bases, with 16 bases lying between them. Germline assignment: CDR1 MNHNS and CDR2 SASEGT. The CDR3 consists of 14 residues. The CDR3 DNA reads as TGTGCCAGCAGTGACAATACAGGGTACGGAACCCAGTACTTC. Its protein product is CASSDNTGYGTQYF.

This clone has a single count. This rearrangement joins TRBV28 to TRBJ1-3; D uncertain. There are 13 residues in the CDR3. Germline loops: CDR1 MDHEN, CDR2 SYDVKM. Trimming removed 6 bases at V and 4 bases at J, with 10 bases between. The CDR3 nucleotides are TGTGCCAGCAGCTCAGGTGAAGGAAACACCATATATTTT. Its protein is CASSSGEGNTIYF.

This chain links TRBV2 with TRBJ2-5, with 12 bases matching TRBD2. With V trimmed by 6 bases and J by 5 bases, 13 bases remained unmatched. Germline CDR1 SNHLY, CDR2 FYNNEI. This CDR3 has 17 residues. CDR3 loop: CASSEPGLAGLRETQYF. CDR3 DNA: TGTGCCAGCAGCGAACCCGGACTAGCGGGGCTGCGGGAGACCCAGTACTTC.

This chain links TRBV3-1 (or the pseudogene TRBV3-2) with TRBJ1-5; 7 positions agree with TRBD1. Germline V gene lookup returns CDR1 LGHDT and CDR2 YNNKEL (reference sequence). The length of the CDR3 is 14 residues. V shed 5 bases and J 3 bases; nucleotides not matched to a gene: 4. The CDR3: CASSLGTVNQPQHF. The CDR3 bases are TGTGCCAGCAGCTTAGGGACAGTCAATCAGCCCCAGCATTTT.

The rearrangement joins TRBV4-2 to TRBJ1-5; possible D gene TRBD1, 6 bases. This CDR3 is built from 16 residues. CDR1 LGHNA and CDR2 YNFKEQ come from the germline V gene. V lost 0 bases and J lost 4, with 13 bases in between. CDR3 nucleotides: TGTGCCAGCAGCCAAGATGGACAGCCAGAGAATCAGCCCCAGCATTTT. This sequence encodes CASSQDGQPENQPQHF.

J is TRBJ1-1 and V is TRBV4-3, with TRBD1 matching over 7 bases. Trimming took 4 bases from V and 3 from J; bases not matched to a gene: 8. Germline lookup yields CDR1 LGHNA and CDR2 YSLEER. The CDR3 covers 15 residues. The CDR3, as DNA: TGCGCCAGCAGCCGGAGGGCTCAGGGGGACACTGAAGCTTTCTTT. This sequence encodes CASSRRAQGDTEAFF.

This clone came up a few times. V gene TRBV29-1 combines with J gene TRBJ2-5; 8 bases align to TRBD1. This CDR3 has 12 residues. Looked up from germline, CDR1 is SQVTM and CDR2 is ANQGSEA. The V segment lost 6 bases and the J segment 4 bases; nucleotides outside the gene matches: 4. DNA of the CDR3: TGCAGCGTCGACAGGGGAGCAGAGACCCAGTACTTC. Its translation is CSVDRGAETQYF.

This chain links TRBV29-1 with TRBJ2-3; 8 positions agree with TRBD1. Unmatched junction bases numbered 1, after V lost 5 bases and J lost 3 bases. Germline V gene sequence: CDR1 SQVTM, CDR2 ANQGSEA. This CDR3 has 12 amino acids. The CDR3 sequence: CSVRTGTDTQYF. CDR3 sequence (DNA): TGCAGCGTTCGGACAGGGACAGATACGCAGTATTTT.

The chain links TRBV3-1 (or the pseudogene TRBV3-2) to TRBJ1-5; D is ambiguous. Germline V gene data show CDR1 as LGHDT and CDR2 as YNNKEL (reference sequence). The CDR3 consists of 14 residues. Deletions cut 4 bases from V and 0 bases from J, with 7 bases between. The CDR3, as DNA: TGTGCCAGCAGCCCAGGTCATAGCAATCAGCCCCAGCATTTT. It yields the protein CASSPGHSNQPQHF.